A single sample gave rise to the 6 T cell receptor beta chains below, sequenced in a study of cytomegalovirus exposure and HLA in healthy donors. The study ran its PCR with 60 Vbeta and 13 Jbeta primers. Profiled with immunoSEQ multiplex PCR; TCRdb holds only in-frame clones, not every one. The sample holds 200,000 or so clones, 78% seen once. Material for sequencing was PBMCs. The origin of the receptors is a woman in her twenties or thirties in good health and CMV-seropositive.

This chain links TRBV7-9 with TRBJ1-1, with TRBD1 identical over 8 bases. Trimming took 5 bases from V and 1 from J; bases not matched to a gene: 6. In germline, CDR1 is SEHNR, CDR2 FQNEAQ (reference sequence). The CDR3 consists of 15 residues. Here the CDR3 reads CASSQLGTGNTEAFF. As DNA, the CDR3 is TGTGCCAGCAGCCAATTAGGGACAGGGAACACTGAAGCTTTCTTT.

V gene TRBV9 combines with J gene TRBJ2-3, with a weak D call TRBD1 (6 bases). This CDR3 has 18 amino acids. Germline V gives CDR1 SGDLS, CDR2 YYNGEE. V was pared by 1 base and J by 2 bases, with 20 bases between. CDR3 DNA: TGTGCCAGCAGCGTATTCCCGGACAGCCCTCGGTCCACAGATACGCAGTATTTT. This sequence encodes CASSVFPDSPRSTDTQYF.

The table lists this clone with a few counts. Germline is not matched at one junction end, which may reflect a read error. The chain combines TRBV5-6 with TRBJ2-1, with 11 bases aligning to TRBD2. The CDR3 runs 18 residues. Germline values: CDR1 SGHDT, CDR2 YYEEEE. The DNA of the CDR3 is TGTGCCAGCAGCTTGTGGTCTAGCGGGAGGCCGCTCTACAATGAGCACTTCTTC. Translated: CASSLWSSGRPLYNEHFF.

This clone was seen a handful of times. One junction end disagrees with the germline gene, perhaps due to a read error. The chain employs TRBV4-1 and TRBJ2-1, with a weak D call TRBD2 (6 bases). CDR1 MGHRA and CDR2 YSYEKL come from the germline V gene. The CDR3 contains 15 residues. CDR3 sequence (DNA): TGCGCCAGCAGCCAGAACCGGGACTCCTACTATGAGCAGTTCTTC. Protein sequence: CASSQNRDSYYEQFF.

This chain uses TRBV28 with TRBJ2-2; unclear D gene. V dropped 3 bases and J dropped 6 bases, with 11 bases sitting between them. The CDR3 loop spans 14 amino acids. Germline CDR1 MDHEN, CDR2 SYDVKM. The CDR3 DNA is TGTGCCAGCAGTTTGGGTGGGCTCCCCGGGGAGCTGTTTTTT. Protein product: CASSLGGLPGELFF.

This chain uses TRBV7-2 with TRBJ1-1; 7 positions agree with TRBD1. V shed 4 bases, J shed 1 base, and the junction held 9 bases outside the gene matches. Looked up from germline, CDR1 is SGHTA and CDR2 is FQGNSA. The CDR3 contains 16 residues. CDR3 in amino acids: CASSSAARTGNTEAFF. CDR3 DNA sequence: TGTGCCAGCAGCTCGGCGGCGAGGACAGGGAACACTGAAGCTTTCTTT.